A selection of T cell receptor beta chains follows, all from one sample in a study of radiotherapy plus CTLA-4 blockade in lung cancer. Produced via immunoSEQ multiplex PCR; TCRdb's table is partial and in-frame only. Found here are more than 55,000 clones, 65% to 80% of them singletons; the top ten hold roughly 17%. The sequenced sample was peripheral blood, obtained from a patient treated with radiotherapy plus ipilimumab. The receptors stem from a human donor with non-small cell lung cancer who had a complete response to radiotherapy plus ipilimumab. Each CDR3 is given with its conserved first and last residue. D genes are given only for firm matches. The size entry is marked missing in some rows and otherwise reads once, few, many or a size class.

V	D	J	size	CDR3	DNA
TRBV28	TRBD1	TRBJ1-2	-	CAGQGGDYGYTF	TGTGCGGGACAGGGGGGGGACTATGGCTACACCTTC
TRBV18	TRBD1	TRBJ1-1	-	CASSHTKNRGATEAFF	TGTGCCAGCTCACACACGAAAAACAGGGGAGCCACTGAAGCTTTCTTT
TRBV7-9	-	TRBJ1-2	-	CASSLLRAYGYTF	TGTGCCAGCAGCTTACTCAGGGCCTATGGCTACACCTTC
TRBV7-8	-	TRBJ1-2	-	CASSLALMIRGAGYTF	TGTGCCAGCAGCTTAGCGTTGATGATCAGGGGTGCTGGCTACACCTTC
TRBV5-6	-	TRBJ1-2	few	CASSLDLGAPNTYGYTF	TGTGCCAGCAGCTTGGATCTAGGTGCCCCTAACACCTATGGCTACACCTTC
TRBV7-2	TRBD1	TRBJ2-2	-	CASSRSMTGSGGELFF	TGTGCCAGCAGCCGATCAATGACAGGGTCAGGCGGGGAGCTGTTTTTT
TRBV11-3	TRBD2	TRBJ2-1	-	CASSPEAGGWNNEQFF	TGTGCCAGCAGCCCAGAAGCGGGAGGGTGGAACAATGAGCAGTTCTTC
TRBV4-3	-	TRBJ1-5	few	CASSQGTINQPQHF	TGCGCCAGCAGCCAAGGGACAATCAATCAGCCCCAGCATTTT
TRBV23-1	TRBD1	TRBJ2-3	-	CASSQSGQGADTQYF	TGCGCCAGCAGTCAATCGGGACAGGGGGCAGATACGCAGTATTTT
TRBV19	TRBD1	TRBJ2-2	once	CASSSTGTGVPNTGELFF	TGTGCCAGTAGTTCGACCGGGACAGGGGTCCCGAACACCGGGGAGCTGTTTTTT
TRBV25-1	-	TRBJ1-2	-	CASRGGGAANYGYTF	TGTGCCAGCAGGGGGGGAGGGGCTGCTAACTATGGCTACACCTTC
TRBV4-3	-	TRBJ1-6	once	CASSQEGRNNSPLHF	TGCGCCAGCAGCCAAGAGGGCAGGAATAATTCACCCCTCCACTTT
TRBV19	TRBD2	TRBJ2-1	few	CASAGGSGSGVNEQFF	TGTGCCAGTGCAGGGGGTAGCGGGAGCGGGGTTAATGAGCAGTTCTTC
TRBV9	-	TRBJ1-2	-	CASSRDSIYGYTF	TGTGCCAGCAGCCGAGACTCAATCTATGGCTACACCTTC
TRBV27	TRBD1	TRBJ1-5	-	CASSLTGTGYSNQPQHF	TGTGCCAGCAGTTTAACCGGGACAGGGTATAGCAATCAGCCCCAGCATTTT
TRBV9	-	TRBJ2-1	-	CASSVDRLARNEQFF	TGTGCCAGCAGCGTAGATCGGCTAGCGAGGAATGAGCAGTTCTTC
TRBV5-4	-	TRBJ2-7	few	CASSLVDSPQYF	TGTGCCAGCAGCTTGGTGGACAGTCCGCAGTACTTC
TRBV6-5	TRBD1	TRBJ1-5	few	CASSYTGGNQPQHF	TGTGCCAGCAGCTACACAGGGGGCAATCAGCCCCAGCATTTT
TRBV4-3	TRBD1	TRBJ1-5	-	CASSQGAGGLNQPQHF	TGCGCCAGCAGCCAAGGGGCAGGGGGCTTAAATCAGCCCCAGCATTTT
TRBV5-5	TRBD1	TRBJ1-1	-	CASSSGQGAKTGPEAFF	TGTGCCAGCAGCTCCGGACAGGGGGCTAAAACGGGCCCTGAAGCTTTCTTT
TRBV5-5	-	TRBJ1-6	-	CASSSLRGGSYNSPLHF	TGTGCCAGCAGCAGTTTGCGAGGAGGCTCCTATAATTCACCCCTCCACTTT
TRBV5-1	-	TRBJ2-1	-	CASSLEGASLEQFF	TGCGCCAGCAGCTTGGAAGGAGCATCTTTGGAGCAGTTCTTC
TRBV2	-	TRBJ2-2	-	CARRLQGAGELFF	TGTGCCAGGAGACTACAGGGAGCCGGGGAGCTGTTTTTT
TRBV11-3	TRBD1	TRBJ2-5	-	CASSLGTGGEETQYF	TGTGCCAGCAGCTTAGGGACAGGGGGTGAAGAGACCCAGTACTTC
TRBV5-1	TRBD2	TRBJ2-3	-	CASSLGAGARDTQYF	TGCGCCAGCAGCTTGGGAGCGGGGGCCAGAGATACGCAGTATTTT
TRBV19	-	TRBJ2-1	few	CASSPGNRNEQFF	TGTGCCAGTAGTCCAGGTAACCGCAATGAGCAGTTCTTC
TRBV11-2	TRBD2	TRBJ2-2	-	CASSLVGLGTGELFF	TGTGCCAGCAGCTTAGTGGGACTAGGAACCGGGGAGCTGTTTTTT
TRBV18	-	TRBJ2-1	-	CASSPPDREVYNEQFF	TGTGCCAGCTCACCCCCAGACAGGGAGGTCTACAATGAGCAGTTCTTC
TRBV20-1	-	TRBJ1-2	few	CSATGKEAYTF	TGCAGTGCTACCGGGAAAGAAGCCTACACCTTC
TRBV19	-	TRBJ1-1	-	CASSIGQGIMNTEAFF	TGTGCCAGTAGTATAGGGCAGGGAATTATGAACACTGAAGCTTTCTTT
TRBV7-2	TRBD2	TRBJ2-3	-	CASSLRTSGTDTQYF	TGTGCCAGCAGCCTCCGGACTAGCGGGACAGATACGCAGTATTTT
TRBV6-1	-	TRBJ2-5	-	CASTPVGPRETQYF	TGTGCCAGCACCCCGGTGGGGCCAAGAGAGACCCAGTACTTC
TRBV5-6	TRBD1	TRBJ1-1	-	CASSRDRGAFF	TGTGCCAGCAGCCGGGACAGGGGAGCTTTCTTT
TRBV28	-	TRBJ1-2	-	CASTPRGAGGYTF	TGTGCCAGCACACCACGGGGGGCGGGTGGCTACACCTTC
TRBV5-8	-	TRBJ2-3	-	CASSPRRAGGTDTQYF	TGTGCCAGCAGCCCCCGCCGCGCAGGGGGCACAGATACGCAGTATTTT
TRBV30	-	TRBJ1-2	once	CAWSLPRGEVYNYGYTF	TGTGCCTGGAGTCTACCCCGGGGAGAGGTTTATAACTATGGCTACACCTTC
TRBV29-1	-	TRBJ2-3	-	CSVESQTNTDTQYF	TGCAGCGTTGAAAGTCAGACAAACACAGATACGCAGTATTTT
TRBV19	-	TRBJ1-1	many	CASSPTRGLMNTEAFF	TGTGCCAGTAGTCCGACCCGAGGACTTATGAACACTGAAGCTTTCTTT
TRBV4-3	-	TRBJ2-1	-	CASSQAGNEQFF	TGCGCCAGCAGCCAAGCGGGCAATGAGCAGTTCTTC
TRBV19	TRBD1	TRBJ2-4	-	CASSRRTGEGIQYF	TGTGCCAGTAGCCGTAGGACAGGGGAGGGCATTCAGTACTTC
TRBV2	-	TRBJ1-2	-	CASSAGIYGYTF	TGTGCCAGCAGTGCGGGAATCTATGGCTACACCTTC
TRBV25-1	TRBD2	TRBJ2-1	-	CASTEIAGAEQFF	TGTGCCAGCACTGAGATAGCGGGAGCCGAGCAGTTCTTC
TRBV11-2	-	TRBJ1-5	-	CASSQEGSRPQHF	TGTGCCAGCAGCCAAGAGGGAAGTCGGCCCCAGCATTTT
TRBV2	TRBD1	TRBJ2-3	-	CASRGQTSTDTQYF	TGTGCCAGCAGGGGACAGACTAGCACAGATACGCAGTATTTT
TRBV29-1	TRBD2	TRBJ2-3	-	CSASLAGVADTQYF	TGCAGCGCTAGCCTAGCGGGGGTTGCAGATACGCAGTATTTT
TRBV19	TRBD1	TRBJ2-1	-	CASSKDRGTVYNEQFF	TGTGCCAGTAGTAAAGACAGGGGAACGGTCTACAATGAGCAGTTCTTC
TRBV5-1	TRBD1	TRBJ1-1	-	CASSSKGGTGDTEAFF	TGCGCCAGCAGCTCCAAAGGAGGGACAGGGGACACTGAAGCTTTCTTT
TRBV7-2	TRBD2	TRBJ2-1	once	CASSRFVVSGEGNEQFF	TGTGCCAGCAGCAGATTCGTAGTATCGGGGGAGGGTAATGAGCAGTTCTTC
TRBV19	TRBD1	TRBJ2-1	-	CASSGPGQGYNEQFF	TGTGCCAGTAGTGGACCGGGACAGGGTTACAATGAGCAGTTCTTC
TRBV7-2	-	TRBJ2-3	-	CASSPQGRSDTQYF	TGTGCCAGCAGCCCCCAAGGGAGGTCGGATACGCAGTATTTT
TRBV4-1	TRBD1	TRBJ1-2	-	CASSQEGQHHGYTF	TGCGCCAGCAGCCAAGAGGGACAGCACCATGGCTACACCTTC
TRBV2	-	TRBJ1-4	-	CASSEVGDEKLFF	TGTGCCAGCAGTGAAGTGGGAGATGAAAAACTGTTTTTT
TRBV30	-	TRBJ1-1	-	CAWSVSGQIKSTEAFF	TGTGCCTGGAGTGTGAGTGGGCAGATTAAGAGCACTGAAGCTTTCTTT